A selection of T cell receptor beta chains follows, all from one sample in a study of blood T cell repertoires in COVID-19. Profiled with immunoSEQ multiplex PCR; TCRdb holds only in-frame clones, not every one. The table shows about 140,000 clones, with about 86% occurring only once. Source material: peripheral blood. The receptors derive from a human donor in a cohort sampled during active COVID-19. Each CDR3 is given without its conserved first and last residue.

v_call | cdr3_aa
TRBV11-1 | ASSLGQGNSPLH
TRBV28 | ASSPNYEQY
TRBV27 | ASSLSGGQETQY
TRBV4-1 | ASSPGWRTQPQH
TRBV28 | ASSLTPRVGAYYGYT
TRBV19 | ASNPRGQLGNQPQH
TRBV12-3/TRBV12-4 | ASSSRAEAF
TRBV7-6 | ASSSQGGGFYEQY
TRBV12-3/TRBV12-4 | ASSLGQGKAF
TRBV2 | ASTRDRAGETQY
TRBV3-1/TRBV3-2 | ASSQWDIYNSPLH
TRBV3-1/TRBV3-2 | ASRAAGGYEQY
TRBV5-1 | ASSSRVQGGTEAF
TRBV2 | ASSKDRGRSYGYT
TRBV20-1 | SAREDRQEH
TRBV7-9 | ASSLAGQLNEQF
TRBV3-1/TRBV3-2 | ASSPPGLQPTGELF
TRBV7-6 | ASSRTHLAGGQGVLNEQF
TRBV18 | ASSPPSEMNTEAF
TRBV3-1/TRBV3-2 | ASSQDRSGEQY
TRBV4-1 | ASSQDRTYNEQF
TRBV7-2 | ASSFYQETQY
TRBV2 | ASSVKTGELF
TRBV6-5 | ASSLTTGYYGYT
TRBV11-2 | ASRTLTGVGYGYT
TRBV7-8 | ASSLGQGIPNNSPLH
TRBV2 | ASSRDTILEQF
TRBV7-9 | ASSSSTGAKAKNIQY
TRBV18 | ASSPPWSAGSDEQY
TRBV12-3/TRBV12-4 | ASSRQGSTEAF
TRBV5-1 | ASSLQGGTDTQY
TRBV10-3 | AISSGTGRSGANVLT
TRBV28 | ASSLYRRQTYEQY
TRBV11-1 | ASSLSRGHQPQH
TRBV3-1/TRBV3-2 | ASSQDGNSYGYT
TRBV11-2 | ASSLAGQPQH
TRBV25-1 | ASSPQGTDTQY
TRBV6-5 | ASRQVPGNTIY
TRBV29-1 | SVEGFLLAQQETQY
TRBV5-1 | ASSPTQAAYGYT
TRBV6-2/TRBV6-3 | ASSYFQAGGKANEQF
TRBV5-1 | ASSLAGQRYNSPLH
TRBV11-2 | ASSHPDSAEQF
TRBV3-1/TRBV3-2 | ASSPGVLAKNIQY
TRBV6-5 | ATYREGTEAF